What follows are 25 T cell receptor beta chains derived from one specimen sequenced in a study of metastatic and nonmetastatic thyroid tumors (dated by TCRdb to between 2020 and 2021). No patient had received any treatment before thyroid surgery. Libraries were prepared through PCR. Sequencing took place on an Illumina HiSeq 4000. Using fastp at Q25 and MiXCR, TCRdb reprocessed the public reads and kept productive beta chains. The sample table contains 65,000 to 70,000 clones; only one count was recorded for approximately 15% of them. The biggest ten clones account for under 8% of the sample. The specimen was blood. Receptor source: a male donor with papillary thyroid cancer or a benign thyroid nodule (not recorded which). Some clones in this sample may be carry-over from other donors' samples.

This clone was observed at least ten times. V usage is TRBV20-1 and J usage is TRBJ2-5; 8 bases agree with TRBD2. Germline lookup yields CDR1 DFQATT and CDR2 SNEGSKA (reference sequence). This CDR3 has 14 amino acids. The trim removed 0 bases at V and 5 bases at J, leaving 5 bases unmatched. The CDR3: CSARDGLALETQYF. CDR3 DNA: TGCAGTGCTAGAGACGGACTAGCTCTTGAGACCCAGTACTTC.

Ten or more counts support this clone. V gene TRBV25-1 combines with J gene TRBJ2-1; D assignment may be TRBD1 or TRBD2 (6 bases each). This CDR3 contains 13 residues. The germline CDR1 and CDR2 sequences are MGHDK and SYGVNS. V dropped 5 bases and J dropped 10 bases, with 15 bases sitting between them. The CDR3 region has the DNA TGTGCCAGCAGTCTAGGGGGGCAGAAGGAGCAGTTCTTC. It translates to CASSLGGQKEQFF.

In this sample, this clone turned up many times. V usage is TRBV18 and J usage is TRBJ2-3; no clear D. V was shortened by 4 bases and J by 2 bases, with 4 bases between the two germline ends. This CDR3 is built from 12 residues. Germline values: CDR1 KGHSH, CDR2 LQKENI. The CDR3 reads CASSRYTDTQYF. CDR3 nucleotides: TGTGCCAGCTCACGCTACACAGATACGCAGTATTTT.

This clone was detected many times. The sample has other DNA sequences that encode this CDR3 too. V usage is TRBV6-1 and J usage is TRBJ2-5; maybe TRBD2 (5 bases). The germline CDR1 and CDR2 sequences are MNHNS and SASEGT. This CDR3 comprises 18 residues. V lost 6 bases and J lost 2, with 25 bases in between. CDR3 residues: CASRTPIAGGGRQETQYF. The CDR3 nucleotides read TGTGCCAGCAGGACCCCGATTGCCGGAGGTGGGCGGCAAGAGACCCAGTACTTC.

Turning to this clone: A read error is possible here, since a much larger clone lies one base away. The chain joins TRBV10-3 to TRBJ2-5; D ambiguous. The V and J ends lost 3 bases and 2 bases respectively, with 13 bases between them. This CDR3 has 15 amino acids. Germline assignment: CDR1 ENHRY and CDR2 SYGVKD. This CDR3 is CAISETTYLQETQYF. In nucleotides, the CDR3 is TGTGCCATCAGTGAAACGACATACTTACAAGAGACCCAGTACTTC.

This clone has a count of ten or more. This rearrangement joins TRBV11-2 to TRBJ1-2; 7 bases line up with TRBD1. J lost 3 bases, V lost 2 bases, and 3 bases had no gene match. This CDR3 has 14 amino acids. Germline V gene lookup returns CDR1 SGHAT and CDR2 FQNNGV. DNA of the CDR3: TGTGCCAGCAGCTTAATCGACAGGGACTATGGCTACACCTTC. Translated, it gives CASSLIDRDYGYTF.

This clone was counted ten times or more. A single base separates this from a much larger clone, so it may be a read error. Other DNA sequences in the same sample also yield this CDR3. V and J are TRBV20-1 and TRBJ2-1, with TRBD1 as a possible D gene (5 bases). Germline CDR1 reads DFQATT; CDR2 reads SNEGSKA (reference sequence). The CDR3 length is 15 residues. In DNA form, the CDR3 reads TGTAGTGCTAGTAAAAGACAGAAGGGCTACAATGAGCAGTTCTTC. Amino acids: CSASKRQKGYNEQFF.

This clone occurred many times. V is TRBV20-1 and J is TRBJ2-1, with D possibly being TRBD1 or TRBD2 (5 bases each). V gave up 0 bases and J gave up 7 bases, with 16 bases separating them. The V gene's germline CDR1 is DFQATT and CDR2 SNEGSKA (reference sequence). This CDR3 comprises 15 residues. CDR3 amino acids: CSARDPRESWNEQFF. DNA for the CDR3: TGCAGTGCTAGAGATCCCAGGGAGAGTTGGAATGAGCAGTTCTTC.

V gene TRBV6-1 combines with J gene TRBJ2-7; 12 nucleotides agree with TRBD2. CDR1 MNHNS and CDR2 SASEGT come from the germline V gene. J was trimmed by 9 bases and V by 4 bases; bases with no gene match: 7. The CDR3 contains 14 residues. Here the CDR3 DNA reads TGTGCCAGCAGTGGACTAGCGGGAGCAGGGGGGCAGTACGTC. Its translation: CASSGLAGAGGQYV.

This clone was observed at least ten times. This chain links TRBV4-2 with TRBJ1-5; a weak D match, TRBD1 (5 bases). Trimming removed 3 bases from V and 6 bases from J, with 12 bases in between. The CDR3 is 14 amino acids. In germline, CDR1 is LGHNA, CDR2 YNFKEQ. CDR3 amino acids: CASSQSGDAQPQHF. The CDR3 DNA follows: TGTGCCAGCAGCCAGAGTGGGGACGCTCAGCCCCAGCATTTT.

This clone has a handful of counts. A much larger clonotype is one base distant, so this may be a read error. Other DNA sequences in the sample encode the same CDR3. The chain joins TRBV10-3 to TRBJ2-1, with 14 nucleotides matching TRBD2. The junction had 7 bases not matched to a gene; V was cut back by 6 bases and J by 15 bases. From germline, CDR1 is ENHRY and CDR2 SYGVKD. The CDR3 sequence is 13 residues long. In nucleotides, the CDR3 is TGTGCCATCAGGGGGACTAGCGGGAGTGGTCTGTTCTTC. It specifies CAIRGTSGSGLFF.

At least ten counts were recorded for this clone. In nucleotides, the CDR3 is TGTGCCAGCACTTTTCATTCCGGGGAGCTGTTTTTT. Amino acid sequence: CASTFHSGELFF. The rearrangement uses TRBV2 and TRBJ2-2, with unresolved D. The germline V and J ends were trimmed by 7 bases and 6 bases, with 9 bases remaining between them. CDR1 and CDR2 (germline): SNHLY, FYNNEI. The CDR3 totals 12 residues.

This clone showed up many times. V gene TRBV29-1 combines with J gene TRBJ2-1; no reliable D call. Germline CDR1 is SQVTM and CDR2 is ANQGSEA. V was pared by 6 bases and J by 7 bases, with 7 bases between. The CDR3 is 10 amino acids. The CDR3 region has the DNA TGCAGCGTCGTTATAAATGAGCAGTTCTTC. It translates to CSVVINEQFF.

This clone was counted many times. The chain combines TRBV10-3 with TRBJ2-1, with D possibly called TRBD1 or TRBD2 (7 bases each). CDR3 size: 16 residues. Germline values: CDR1 ENHRY, CDR2 SYGVKD. V shed 6 bases and J shed 9 bases, with 24 bases lying between them. The CDR3 DNA is TGTGCCATCAGGCAGGGGGTTGGGAGTGGGGAGGGTGAGCAGTTCTTC. It specifies CAIRQGVGSGEGEQFF.

The sample holds many counts of this clone. This chain uses TRBV6-1 with TRBJ1-5, with 9 bases that match TRBD1. V lost 4 bases, J lost 5 bases, and 3 bases stayed unmatched. The CDR3 is 14 amino acids. Germline lookup yields CDR1 MNHNS and CDR2 SASEGT. Here the CDR3 reads CASSAGQGDQPQHF. CDR3 DNA: TGTGCCAGCAGTGCGGGACAGGGCGATCAGCCCCAGCATTTT.

In its sample, this clone was seen many times. The germline gene is not matched at one end of the junction; a read error may be the cause. The genes are TRBV6-2 or TRBV6-3 and TRBJ2-1; 12 bases fit TRBD2. CDR1 and CDR2 from the germline V gene are MNHEY and SVGEGT. The CDR3 has 18 residues. The chain's CDR3 is CASSSRLAGVLSYNERFF. The CDR3 bases are TGTGCCAGCAGTTCAAGACTAGCGGGAGTTTTATCCTACAATGAGCGGTTCTTC.

This clone was observed at least ten times. The rearrangement uses TRBV11-2 and TRBJ2-3; 9 nucleotides match TRBD2. Germline trimming cut 5 bases from V and 3 bases from J; bases unmatched to any gene: 9. Looked up from germline, CDR1 is SGHAT and CDR2 is FQNNGV. The CDR3 length is 16 residues. In nucleotides, the CDR3 is TGTGCCAGCAGCCAAAGGGGCGGGAGGGGTACAGATACGCAGTATTTT. Protein product: CASSQRGGRGTDTQYF. The full variable domain, completed using reference TRBV11-2 and TRBJ2-3, is EAGVAQSPRYKIIEKRQSVAFWCNPISGHATLYWYQQILGQGPKLLIQFQNNGVVDDSQLPKDRFSAERLKGVDSTLKIQPAKLEDSAVYLCASSQRGGRGTDTQYFGPGTRLTVL.

This clone was seen only a few times. This may arise from a read error, as a much more abundant clone is one base away. The chain couples TRBV7-3 to TRBJ1-1, with D possibly being TRBD1 (6 bases). This CDR3 region has 15 residues. CDR1 is SGHTA, CDR2 FQGTGA, per germline. V lost 5 bases to trimming and J lost 4 bases, with 17 bases between them. CDR3 DNA: TGTGCCAGCAGCCGGGACGGGGGGCCTGGCACTGAAGCTTTCTTT. It yields the protein CASSRDGGPGTEAFF.

This clone has just one count. This sequence joins TRBV6-1 and TRBJ2-5; D is unresolved. The V end was cut by 2 bases, the J end by 2 bases, with 9 bases between. Germline V CDR1 and CDR2: MNHNS, SASEGT. This CDR3 has 14 amino acids. The CDR3 bases are TGTGCCAGCAGTGAAAGTTTTGAGCAAGAGACCCAGTACTTC. Encoded protein: CASSESFEQETQYF.

This clone was seen a handful of times. The chain carries TRBV15 and TRBJ2-7; D remains ambiguous. Germline assignment: CDR1 LNHNV and CDR2 YYDKDF (reference sequence). With 0 bases removed from V and 5 bases from J, the gap between germline ends came to 14 bases. CDR3 size: 15 residues. The DNA for the CDR3 is TGTGCCACCAGCAGAGATTTCCCCCCCTTGCACGAGCAGTACTTC. Translation gives CATSRDFPPLHEQYF.

This clone showed up many times. The J gene is TRBJ2-3, the V gene TRBV9, with a possible D match to TRBD2 (6 bases). Between the trimmed V and J ends, which lost 4 bases and 0 bases, there was a span of 12 bases. This CDR3 is built from 15 residues. Germline values: CDR1 SGDLS, CDR2 YYNGEE. CDR3 region: CASSLSGSSTDTQYF. In DNA, the CDR3 is TGTGCCAGCAGCCTAAGCGGGTCTAGCACAGATACGCAGTATTTT.

The chain has TRBV29-1 and TRBJ2-1; perhaps TRBD1 as D (6 bases). The CDR3 runs to 13 residues. Germline CDR1 reads SQVTM; CDR2 reads ANQGSEA. V gave up 3 bases and J gave up 4 bases, with 10 bases separating them. CDR3 region: CSVDWQGYNEQFF. CDR3 sequence (DNA): TGCAGCGTTGATTGGCAGGGGTACAATGAGCAGTTCTTC.

The table lists this clone with many counts. J is TRBJ1-1 and V is TRBV7-3, with 8 nucleotides matching TRBD1. Germline V CDR1 and CDR2: SGHTA, FQGTGA. The junction had 8 bases not matched to a gene; V was cut back by 5 bases and J by 3 bases. The CDR3 loop spans 15 amino acids. This chain's CDR3 is CASSLGQGRDTEAFF. CDR3 in DNA: TGTGCCAGCAGCCTAGGACAGGGTAGGGACACTGAAGCTTTCTTT.

This clone was counted at least ten times. This sequence joins TRBV19 and TRBJ2-3; 7 positions agree with TRBD1. CDR1 LNHDA and CDR2 SQIVND come from the germline V gene (reference sequence). The CDR3 has 14 amino acids. With 5 bases clipped from V and 5 bases from J, the junction kept 7 bases outside the gene matches. The CDR3 DNA sequence: TGTGCCAGTAGTGCACAGGGGTTGGGAGATACGCAGTATTTT. This sequence encodes CASSAQGLGDTQYF.

This clone showed up many times. The CDR3 protein is CANTRGGRFYEQYV. The CDR3 nucleotides read TGTGCCAACACCAGGGGGGGGAGGTTTTACGAGCAGTACGTC. This chain links TRBV6-4 with TRBJ2-7; D possibly matches TRBD1 or TRBD2 (7 bases each). CDR1 is MRHNA, CDR2 SNTAGT, per germline. Trimming cost V 10 bases and J 4 bases, with 20 bases left between them. This CDR3 comprises 14 residues.